The text below deals with one TCR beta chain. Its antigen target is currently unknown. There are no base qualities to consult, and no much larger clone falls within one base. TCRbeta CDR3 regions were amplified from genomic DNA using the immunoSEQ Assay, a bias-controlled multiplex PCR. In the paper's pipeline: The number of nucleated cells in each sample was estimated from the amplification of reference gene primers within the assay. To quantify the absolute abundance of each unique TCRbeta CDR3 rearrangement, sequence reads were collapsed and filtered. For each sample, productive Simpson clonality was calculated as the square root of Simpson's diversity index across productive rearrangements. As stored in TCRdb, this immuneACCESS dataset retains in-frame rearrangements with V and J assigned. A fraction of the clones does not appear; measured against another copy, unresolved V genes explain less than half of the discrepancy, and the remainder lacks a known reason. V and J calls and clone size are those listed in that table; D and trimming were worked out from the DNA. This sample holds some 90,000 clones; roughly 82% were observed only once. The ten largest clones capture around a quarter of the sample.

The collaborating institutions used their own protocols to collect whole blood in K2EDTA tubes. For TCRbeta analysis, collaborators shipped samples as frozen whole blood, isolated PBMCs, or DNA extracted from either of those sample types. The data derive from a study of blood T cell repertoires in COVID-19 (dated by TCRdb to the early 2020s). Background on the whole study: The collaborator samples originated in the United States, Italy and Spain and spanned the acute and convalescent phases of COVID-19. Deeply sampled blood TCRbeta repertoires from subjects exposed to, actively infected with, or recovered from COVID-19 were included in the dataset. Nearly every sample came with metadata listing a de-identified subject ID, COVID-19 status, age in years and sex. The repertoires were released in a freely available public database meant as a resource for research on the immune response to SARS-CoV-2. Samples came from the ongoing ImmuneRACE study (first 160 participants) plus 1,254 subjects from 6 global collaborators. The prospective study material was composed of cDNA or gDNA derived from T cells, B-cell-depleted T cells, or PBMCs. Where HLA class I and class II types were available, the types were taken from metadata supplied by the sample provider, not from assay-based typing.

The cysteine opens and the phenylalanine closes a CDR3 of 16 amino acids. This entry keeps only the CDR3 DNA: 48 bases, framed from base 1. Clipping removes 4 bases from V and 10 bases from J, with 7 as the unmatched junction base count. CDR1 is given as MNHEY and CDR2 as SVGAGI, both from the germline V gene. The full study reports these points: Clinical and demographic metadata were provided uncurated, with the amount varying by source and participant.

The rearranged segments are TRBV6-5 and TRBJ2-1, with 16 central nucleotides matching TRBD2. The sequenced sample was peripheral blood. The TCR originated in a human donor in a cohort sampled during active COVID-19. For the CDR3, the sequence is CASSSPGLAGGVEQFF. The DNA sequence follows: TGTGCCAGCAGTTCACCGGGACTAGCGGGAGGGGTGGAGCAGTTCTTC.